The 20 T cell receptor beta chains below were found in one sample sequenced in a study of blood T cell repertoires in COVID-19. The protocol was immunoSEQ multiplex PCR, while the TCRdb copy is restricted to in-frame clones and leaves out a portion. Among around 180,000 clones listed, about 88% were seen once. The sequenced sample consisted of peripheral blood. Receptor source: a woman in her 30s with active or convalescent COVID-19.

This chain links TRBV20-1 with TRBJ2-5; unclear D gene. The CDR3 totals 12 residues. Trimming removed 3 bases at V and 2 bases at J, with 7 bases between. Germline V gene data show CDR1 as DFQATT and CDR2 as SNEGSKA (reference sequence). CDR3 nucleotides: TGCAGTGCTAGTGTGGCACAAGAGACCCAGTACTTC. Protein: CSASVAQETQYF.

This clone occurred a few times. The V and J genes are TRBV28 and TRBJ1-5; TRBD1 might be the D (5 bases). Trimming left V 1 base short and J 2 bases short, with 12 bases between. Germline V gene lookup returns CDR1 MDHEN and CDR2 SYDVKM. The CDR3 has 16 residues. The CDR3 DNA is TGTGCCAGCAGTTTATCGTCAGGGAACGGCAATCAGCCCCAGCATTTT. The encoded protein is CASSLSSGNGNQPQHF.

In its sample, this clone was seen a few times. V gene TRBV12-3 or TRBV12-4 combines with J gene TRBJ1-3; 7 nucleotides line up with TRBD1. Trimming took 5 bases from V and 8 from J; bases not matched to a gene: 3. The length of the CDR3 is 12 residues. The CDR3 bases are TGTGCCAGCAGTCAGGACAGGTACACCATATATTTT. Translating gives CASSQDRYTIYF.

CDR3 coding DNA: TGTGCCAGCTCACCCCAGGGAGCGGGAGGCACCGGGGAGCTGTTTTTT. As protein: CASSPQGAGGTGELFF. V is TRBV18 and J is TRBJ2-2; TRBD2 matches 9 bases. Germline V gives CDR1 KGHSH, CDR2 LQKENI. J lost 4 bases, V lost 3 bases, and 6 bases had no gene match. CDR3 length equals 16 residues.

This chain links TRBV5-1 with TRBJ2-2, with 11 nucleotides matching TRBD2. The V gene end was trimmed by 4 bases and the J gene end by 5 bases; junction bases not matched to a gene: 4. CDR3 length equals 15 residues. The germline CDR1 and CDR2 sequences are SGHRS and YFSETQ. CDR3 sequence (DNA): TGCGCCAGCAGCCTAGCGGGAGGATGGACCGGGGAGCTGTTTTTT. This translates into CASSLAGGWTGELFF.

The V call is TRBV2, the J call TRBJ2-7, with TRBD2 identical over 11 bases. Germline V CDR1 and CDR2: SNHLY, FYNNEI. CDR3 length: 15 residues. V lost 3 bases to trimming and J lost 5 bases; unmatched junction nucleotides: 6. CDR3 in amino acids: CASSEGLAERDEQYF. CDR3 DNA: TGTGCCAGCAGTGAGGGACTAGCGGAGCGCGACGAGCAGTACTTC.

J is TRBJ2-6 and V is TRBV6-6, with D tentatively TRBD1 (5 bases). With 5 bases removed from V and 2 bases from J, the gap between germline ends came to 16 bases. The CDR3 has 17 residues. The V gene's germline CDR1 is MNHNY and CDR2 SVGAGI (reference sequence). This CDR3 is CASSPQTEGAGANVLTF. CDR3 coding DNA: TGTGCCAGCAGTCCCCAGACAGAAGGGGCTGGGGCCAACGTCCTGACTTTC.

This clone was seen a single time. The chain has TRBV18 and TRBJ2-1, with a tentative D call TRBD2 (5 bases). V dropped 5 bases and J dropped 4 bases, with 12 bases sitting between them. The CDR3 is 14 residues long. Germline CDR1 reads KGHSH; CDR2 reads LQKENI. The CDR3 protein is CASSKAGSYNEQFF. CDR3 DNA sequence: TGTGCCAGCTCAAAGGCGGGCAGTTACAATGAGCAGTTCTTC.

V gene TRBV19 combines with J gene TRBJ2-1; tentative D call: TRBD2 (6 bases). The CDR3 extends over 16 amino acids. The V end lost 3 bases, the J end lost 6 bases, and 18 bases lay between the germline ends. In germline, CDR1 is LNHDA, CDR2 SQIVND (reference sequence). CDR3 amino acids: CASSIFVQDYVNEQFF. CDR3 coding DNA: TGTGCCAGTAGTATCTTCGTCCAGGACTATGTCAATGAGCAGTTCTTC.

The chain is built from TRBV10-2 and TRBJ2-3, with a possible D match to TRBD2 (7 bases). In germline, CDR1 is WSHSY, CDR2 SAAADI. The CDR3 is made up of 15 amino acids. Trimming cost V 2 bases and J 4 bases, with 13 bases left between them. The DNA for the CDR3 is TGCGCCAGCAGTGAGCGGGGGGCACGGGCAGATACGCAGTATTTT. Its protein is CASSERGARADTQYF.

The chain uses TRBV19 and TRBJ2-3; 12 bases are shared with TRBD2. CDR1 LNHDA and CDR2 SQIVND come from the germline V gene (reference sequence). V was pared by 5 bases and J by 4 bases, with 7 bases of the junction left unmatched. CDR3 length: 16 amino acids. For the CDR3, the DNA is TGTGCCAGTAGTGCTAGCGGGGGGGCCCCCCCAGATACGCAGTATTTT. Translating gives CASSASGGAPPDTQYF.

The genes are TRBV3-1 (or the pseudogene TRBV3-2) and TRBJ2-3; 9 positions match TRBD2. The germline gives CDR1 LGHDT, CDR2 YNNKEL (reference sequence). The CDR3 spans 16 residues. V shed 3 bases and J 5 bases; nucleotides not matched to a gene: 9. CDR3: CASSHQLAGEKDTQYF. The CDR3, as DNA: TGTGCCAGCAGCCACCAATTAGCGGGGGAAAAAGATACGCAGTATTTT.

V usage is TRBV18 and J usage is TRBJ1-1; D possibly corresponds to TRBD1 (5 bases). CDR1 is KGHSH and CDR2 is LQKENI in the germline V gene. The CDR3 is 13 residues long. V lost 10 bases, J lost 1 base, and 13 bases lay in between. CDR3 DNA sequence: TGTGCCACCTTACGTGGACAGAACACTGAAGCTTTCTTT. This sequence encodes CATLRGQNTEAFF.

The CDR3 loop is CASSRTGDENYGYTF. The CDR3 bases are TGCGCCAGCAGCCGTACAGGAGACGAGAACTATGGCTACACCTTC. J is TRBJ1-2 and V is TRBV5-1; D is perhaps TRBD1 (5 bases). There are 15 residues in the CDR3. Germline V gives CDR1 SGHRS, CDR2 YFSETQ. The V gene lost 4 bases and the J gene lost 2 bases, with 15 bases spanning the gap.

CDR3 residues: CATSRTGGAGKLFF. The CDR3 DNA is TGTGCCACCAGCAGGACAGGGGGCGCGGGAAAACTGTTTTTT. The chain couples TRBV15 to TRBJ1-4; TRBD1 aligns across 10 bases. The J segment lost 10 bases and the V segment lost 3 bases, leaving 5 bases of the junction unmatched. CDR1 and CDR2 from the germline V gene are LNHNV and YYDKDF (reference sequence). The CDR3 contains 14 residues.

J is TRBJ1-2 and V is TRBV24-1, with a weak D call TRBD1 (5 bases). This CDR3 has 14 residues. V was clipped by 4 bases and J by 6 bases, with 14 bases between them. Germline V CDR1 and CDR2: KGHDR, SFDVKD. CDR3 DNA: TGTGCCACCAGTGACCAGACAGTGATTAATGGCTACACCTTC. Encoded protein: CATSDQTVINGYTF.

The chain combines TRBV28 with TRBJ1-6, with D possibly TRBD1 on 5 matching bases. Germline V gene lookup returns CDR1 MDHEN and CDR2 SYDVKM. The CDR3 spans 17 residues. V lost 2 bases and J 10 bases, leaving 21 bases between the germline ends. CDR3 region: CASSLPRSGRRGSPLHF. CDR3 DNA: TGTGCCAGCAGTTTACCCCGTTCAGGGCGTAGGGGATCACCCCTCCACTTT.

J is TRBJ1-1 and V is TRBV18; D is possibly TRBD1 (6 bases). The CDR3 is 16 amino acids. Germline CDR1 and CDR2: KGHSH and LQKENI. Trimming pared 5 bases from V and 1 base from J, leaving 17 bases between. CDR3 sequence (DNA): TGTGCCAGCTCAATCCCGACAGGACGGAGGAACACTGAAGCTTTCTTT. This sequence encodes CASSIPTGRRNTEAFF.

The rearrangement links TRBV18 to TRBJ2-3; D call uncertain. This CDR3 region has 13 residues. The V and J ends lost 1 base and 0 bases respectively, with 2 bases between them. Germline loops: CDR1 KGHSH, CDR2 LQKENI. The CDR3 sequence: CASSPLSTDTQYF. In nucleotides, the CDR3 is TGTGCCAGCTCACCACTAAGCACAGATACGCAGTATTTT. Drawing the rest from reference TRBV18 and TRBJ2-3, the complete variable domain is NAGVMQNPRHLVRRRGQEARLRCSPMKGHSHVYWYRQLPEEGLKFMVYLQKENIIDESGMPKERFSAEFPKEGPSILRIQQVVRGDSAAYFCASSPLSTDTQYFGPGTRLTVL.

The chain links TRBV28 to TRBJ2-7; D uncertain. Germline V gene lookup returns CDR1 MDHEN and CDR2 SYDVKM. CDR3 length equals 13 residues. Trimming shortened V by 2 bases and J by 2 bases, and 7 bases separated the two germline ends. The CDR3 reads CASSLREAYEQYF. The CDR3 DNA follows: TGTGCCAGCAGTTTACGAGAGGCCTACGAGCAGTACTTC. The whole variable domain, filled in from reference TRBV28 and TRBJ2-7, reads DVKVTQSSRYLVKRTGEKVFLECVQDMDHENMFWYRQDPGLGLRLIYFSYDVKMKEKGDIPEGYSVSREKKERFSLILESASTNQTSMYLCASSLREAYEQYFGPGTRLTVT.